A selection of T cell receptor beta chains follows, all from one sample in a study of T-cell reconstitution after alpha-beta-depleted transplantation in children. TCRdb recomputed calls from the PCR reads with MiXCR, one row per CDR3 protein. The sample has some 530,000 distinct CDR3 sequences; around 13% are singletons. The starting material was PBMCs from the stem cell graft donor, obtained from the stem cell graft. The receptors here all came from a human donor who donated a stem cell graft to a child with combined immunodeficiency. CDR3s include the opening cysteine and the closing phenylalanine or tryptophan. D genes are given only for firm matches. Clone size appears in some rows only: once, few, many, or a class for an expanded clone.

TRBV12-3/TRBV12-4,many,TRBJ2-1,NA,CASSHYANEQFF,TGTGCCAGCAGCCACTATGCAAATGAGCAGTTCTTC
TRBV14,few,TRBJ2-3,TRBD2,CASRPGLAGSDTQYF,TGTGCCAGCAGACCCGGACTAGCGGGCTCCGATACGCAGTATTTT
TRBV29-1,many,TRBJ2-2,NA,CSVRGVPNTGELFF,TGCAGCGTTCGCGGGGTCCCGAACACCGGGGAGCTGTTTTTT
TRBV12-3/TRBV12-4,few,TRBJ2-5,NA,CASSSPVQETQYF,TGTGCCAGCAGCTCGCCCGTCCAAGAGACCCAGTACTTC
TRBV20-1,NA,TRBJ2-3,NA,CSARRCRDPGTDTQYF,TGCAGTGCTAGAAGATGTAGGGACCCCGGCACAGATACGCAGTATTTT
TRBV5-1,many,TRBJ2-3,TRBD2,CASSWTSGSRDTQYF,TGCGCCAGCAGCTGGACTAGCGGATCTAGAGATACGCAGTATTTT
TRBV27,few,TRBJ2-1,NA,CASSFRGAEQFF,TGTGCCAGCAGTTTCCGAGGGGCTGAGCAGTTCTTC
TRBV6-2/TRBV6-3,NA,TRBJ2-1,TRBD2,CASRVAGDSYNEQFF,TGTGCCAGCCGGGTAGCGGGAGACTCCTACAATGAGCAGTTCTTC
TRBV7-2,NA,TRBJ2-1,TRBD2,CASSLASGGVPYNEQFF,TGTGCCAGCAGCTTAGCCAGCGGGGGGGTGCCTTACAATGAGCAGTTCTTC
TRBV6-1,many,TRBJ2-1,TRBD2,CASTTLADNEQFF,TGTGCCAGCACCACACTAGCGGACAATGAGCAGTTCTTC
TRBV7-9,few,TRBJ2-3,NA,CASSLAAGNTQYF,TGTGCCAGCAGCTTAGCGGCGGGAAATACGCAGTATTTT
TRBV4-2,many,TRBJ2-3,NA,CASSQDVMGGSLDTQYF,TGTGCCAGCAGCCAAGATGTCATGGGGGGATCCCTGGATACGCAGTATTTT
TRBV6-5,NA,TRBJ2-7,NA,CASSYSTDGPYEQYF,TGTGCCAGCAGTTACTCGACCGACGGCCCCTACGAGCAGTACTTC
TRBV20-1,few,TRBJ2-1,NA,CSARSGYEQFF,TGCAGTGCTAGATCGGGCTATGAGCAGTTCTTC
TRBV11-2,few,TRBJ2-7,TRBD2,CASSSGLAGIYEQYF,TGTGCCAGCAGCTCGGGACTAGCGGGGATCTACGAGCAGTACTTC
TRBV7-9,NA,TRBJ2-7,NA,CASSTTREGQAEQYF,TGTGCCAGCAGCACCACCCGAGAGGGGCAGGCCGAGCAGTACTTC
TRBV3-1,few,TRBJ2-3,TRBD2,CASSHYGGAEDTQYF,TGTGCCAGCAGCCATTACGGGGGGGCTGAAGATACGCAGTATTTT
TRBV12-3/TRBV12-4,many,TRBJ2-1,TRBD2,CASSRLAGYNEQFF,TGTGCCAGCAGCCGACTAGCGGGGTACAATGAGCAGTTCTTC
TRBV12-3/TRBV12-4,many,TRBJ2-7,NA,CASSAGTYEQYF,TGTGCCAGCAGCGCCGGGACTTACGAGCAGTACTTC
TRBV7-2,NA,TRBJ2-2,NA,CASSLGWGSDITGELFF,TGTGCCAGCAGCTTAGGATGGGGCAGCGATATCACCGGGGAGCTGTTTTTT
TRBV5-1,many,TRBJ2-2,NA,CASSLGVLPNTGELFF,TGCGCCAGCAGCTTGGGCGTTCTACCAAACACCGGGGAGCTGTTTTTT
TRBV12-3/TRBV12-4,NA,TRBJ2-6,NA,CASFLQRGANVLTF,TGTGCCAGCTTCCTGCAGAGGGGGGCCAACGTCCTGACTTTC
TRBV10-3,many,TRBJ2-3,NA,CAIKPGPWTDTQYF,TGTGCCATCAAACCCGGCCCCTGGACAGATACGCAGTATTTT
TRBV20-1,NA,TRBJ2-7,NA,CSAIDRAGTYEQYF,TGCAGTGCTATCGACAGGGCGGGAACCTACGAGCAGTACTTC
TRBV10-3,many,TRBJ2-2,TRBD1,CATTDRAETGELFF,TGTGCCACAACAGACAGGGCGGAGACCGGGGAGCTGTTTTTT
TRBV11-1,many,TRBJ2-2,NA,CASSLKSGHLSTNTGELFF,TGTGCCAGCAGCTTAAAGAGCGGGCACCTTTCAACGAACACCGGGGAGCTGTTTTTT
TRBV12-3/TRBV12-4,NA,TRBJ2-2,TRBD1,CASSPTGGYTGELFF,TGTGCCAGCAGTCCGACAGGGGGCTACACCGGGGAGCTGTTTTTT
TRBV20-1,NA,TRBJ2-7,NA,CSGTPGHTYEQYF,TGCAGTGGCACACCGGGACATACCTACGAGCAGTACTTC
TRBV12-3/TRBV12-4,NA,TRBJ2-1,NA,CASSFAGGGEQFF,TGTGCCAGCAGTTTCGCAGGGGGGGGCGAGCAGTTCTTC
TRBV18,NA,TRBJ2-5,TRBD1,CASSPGTAKETQYF,TGTGCCAGCTCACCCGGGACAGCAAAAGAGACCCAGTACTTC
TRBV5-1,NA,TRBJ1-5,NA,CASSLNGFNQPQHF,TGCGCCAGCAGCTTGAACGGGTTCAATCAGCCCCAGCATTTT
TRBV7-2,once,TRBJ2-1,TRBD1,CASSRVGTGDNEQFF,TGTGCCAGCAGCCGAGTAGGGACAGGGGACAATGAGCAGTTCTTC
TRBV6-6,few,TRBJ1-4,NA,CASSYRAYEKLFF,TGTGCCAGCAGTTACAGGGCATATGAAAAACTGTTTTTT
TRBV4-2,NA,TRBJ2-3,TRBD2,CASSQEGTSGSYTQYF,TGTGCCAGCAGCCAAGAAGGGACTAGCGGATCATATACGCAGTATTTT
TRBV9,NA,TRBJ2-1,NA,CASSVLGGEQFF,TGTGCCAGCAGCGTACTGGGCGGTGAGCAGTTCTTC
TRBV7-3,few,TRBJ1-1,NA,CASSLMQNTEAFF,TGTGCCAGCAGCTTAATGCAGAACACTGAAGCTTTCTTT
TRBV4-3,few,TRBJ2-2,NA,CASSRVAANTGELFF,TGCGCCAGCAGCCGAGTGGCGGCGAACACCGGGGAGCTGTTTTTT
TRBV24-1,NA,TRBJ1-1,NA,CATRATRNTEAFF,TGTGCCACCCGCGCTACAAGGAACACTGAAGCTTTCTTT
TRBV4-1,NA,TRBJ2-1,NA,CASSPSRNEQFF,TGCGCCAGCAGCCCGAGCAGGAATGAGCAGTTCTTC
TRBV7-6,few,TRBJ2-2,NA,CASSLQGMNTGELFF,TGTGCCAGCAGCTTGCAGGGGATGAACACCGGGGAGCTGTTTTTT
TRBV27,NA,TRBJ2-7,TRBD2,CASSLWSRAGIDEQYF,TGTGCCAGCAGTTTATGGAGTAGAGCGGGAATAGACGAGCAGTACTTC
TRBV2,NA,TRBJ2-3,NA,CASSYRRDTQYF,TGTGCCAGCAGCTATCGGAGAGATACGCAGTATTTT
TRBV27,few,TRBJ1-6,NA,CASSLWGEAPLHF,TGTGCCAGCAGTTTATGGGGAGAGGCACCCCTCCACTTT
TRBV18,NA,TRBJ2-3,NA,CASSGSSHTDTQYF,TGTGCCAGCTCCGGAAGTTCCCACACAGATACGCAGTATTTT
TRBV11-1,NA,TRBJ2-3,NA,CASSPTRTTYTQYF,TGTGCCAGCAGCCCAACGCGGACCACATATACGCAGTATTTT
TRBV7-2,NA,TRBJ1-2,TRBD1,CASSSPDREYGYTF,TGTGCCAGCAGCTCTCCCGACAGGGAATATGGCTACACCTTC
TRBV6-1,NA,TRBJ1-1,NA,CASNTAVMNTEAFF,TGTGCCAGCAATACAGCCGTAATGAACACTGAAGCTTTCTTT
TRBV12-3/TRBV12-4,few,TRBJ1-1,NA,CATGWSGGNTEAFF,TGTGCCACCGGCTGGTCTGGAGGGAACACTGAAGCTTTCTTT
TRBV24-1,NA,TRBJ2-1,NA,CATSDFAWNEQFF,TGTGCCACCAGTGATTTTGCGTGGAATGAGCAGTTCTTC
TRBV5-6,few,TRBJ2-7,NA,CASSLFLSGQYF,TGTGCCAGCAGCCTCTTCCTCTCCGGGCAGTACTTC
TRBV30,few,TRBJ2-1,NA,CAWSVGLAYNEQFF,TGTGCCTGGAGTGTAGGGCTAGCCTACAATGAGCAGTTCTTC
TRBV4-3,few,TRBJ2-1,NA,CASSQDTGGFYNEQFF,TGCGCCAGCAGCCAAGATACGGGTGGCTTCTACAATGAGCAGTTCTTC
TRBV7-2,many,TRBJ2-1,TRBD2,CASSSYRAGGRNEQFF,TGTGCCAGCAGCTCATACCGAGCGGGGGGGCGAAATGAGCAGTTCTTC
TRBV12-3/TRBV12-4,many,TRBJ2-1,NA,CASKTGTASYNEQFF,TGTGCCAGCAAAACCGGGACTGCATCCTACAATGAGCAGTTCTTC
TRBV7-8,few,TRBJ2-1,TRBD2,CASSLARLAGSDEQFF,TGTGCCAGCAGCTTAGCGCGACTAGCGGGGTCGGATGAGCAGTTCTTC